One and the same sample provided the 27 T cell receptor beta chains below, sequenced in a study of blood T cell repertoires in COVID-19. Using immunoSEQ multiplex PCR, the repertoire was profiled, and TCRdb retains in-frame clones only, with some absent. This table has 150,000 to 200,000 clones, about 91% appearing once. The specimen was peripheral blood. These receptors came from a woman between 55 and 75 years old who had recovered from COVID-19.

V usage is TRBV19 and J usage is TRBJ1-1; a weak D match, TRBD1 (6 bases). Per the germline V gene, CDR1 is LNHDA and CDR2 is SQIVND (reference sequence). The CDR3 runs to 13 residues. Trimming removed 5 bases from V and 1 base from J, with 8 bases in between. Here the CDR3 reads CASSGTSNTEAFF. CDR3 DNA: TGTGCCAGTAGTGGGACATCGAACACTGAAGCTTTCTTT.

With respect to this clone: In the same sample, other DNA sequences code for this CDR3. The genes are TRBV28 and TRBJ1-2; D is unresolved. V lost 3 bases and J 0 bases, leaving 8 bases between the germline ends. This CDR3 region has 14 residues. Germline CDR1 is MDHEN and CDR2 is SYDVKM. In DNA, the CDR3 is TGTGCCAGCAGTTTCACACGCACTAACTATGGCTACACCTTC. Amino acids: CASSFTRTNYGYTF.

This clone came up a few times. The V call is TRBV6-1, the J call TRBJ1-3; the D gene is possibly TRBD1 (5 bases). The CDR3 spans 14 residues. Germline CDR1 reads MNHNS; CDR2 reads SASEGT. Trimming pared 1 base from V and 7 bases from J, leaving 11 bases between. CDR3 nucleotide sequence: TGTGCCAGCAGTGAAGGGACACTAAGGAACACCATATATTTT. This gives the protein CASSEGTLRNTIYF.

V usage is TRBV6-5 and J usage is TRBJ2-2, with a tentative D call TRBD2 (5 bases). Germline CDR1 reads MNHEY; CDR2 reads SVGAGI. CDR3 size: 13 residues. Trimming removed 6 bases at V and 5 bases at J, with 10 bases between. CDR3 region: CASRVGLTGELFF. DNA for the CDR3: TGTGCCAGCAGGGTCGGACTGACCGGGGAGCTGTTTTTT.

J is TRBJ1-3 and V is TRBV6-5; D is unclear. The CDR3 extends over 16 amino acids. CDR1 and CDR2 (germline): MNHEY, SVGAGI. Trimming took off 2 bases at V and 1 base at J, with 12 bases between the two ends. Written as DNA, the CDR3 is TGTGCCAGCAGTTACACCCAGGCCATATCTGGAAACACCATATATTTT. Protein sequence: CASSYTQAISGNTIYF.

The J gene is TRBJ2-5, the V gene TRBV28; 9 bases fit TRBD2. In germline, CDR1 is MDHEN, CDR2 SYDVKM. The CDR3 has 15 residues. Trimming cost V 2 bases and J 6 bases; bases outside gene matches: 7. This CDR3 is CASSLPGLAAQTQYF. The CDR3 DNA is TGTGCCAGCAGTTTACCGGGACTAGCAGCACAGACCCAGTACTTC.

This rearrangement joins TRBV5-5 to TRBJ1-5, with TRBD1 matching over 9 bases. CDR3 size: 15 residues. In germline, CDR1 is SGHKS, CDR2 YYEKEE (reference sequence). Trimming removed 1 base from V and 7 bases from J; junction bases left unmatched: 6. CDR3 residues: CASSLQGQGGQPQHF. CDR3 DNA sequence: TGTGCCAGCAGCTTGCAGGGACAGGGCGGGCAGCCCCAGCATTTT.

The sample holds one count of this clone. The rearrangement joins TRBV6-5 to TRBJ2-1, with 7 nucleotides matching TRBD2. The CDR3 spans 14 residues. The germline V gene encodes CDR1 MNHEY and CDR2 SVGAGI. The V and J ends lost 7 bases and 2 bases, in that order; junction bases with no gene match: 5. CDR3 coding DNA: TGTGCCAGCAAGCGGGGAGACCCCTACAATGAGCAGTTCTTC. Protein product: CASKRGDPYNEQFF.

The rearrangement joins TRBV6-4 to TRBJ1-6; no definite D call. The CDR3 is made up of 14 amino acids. V lost 6 bases and J lost 7, with 13 bases in between. Germline CDR1 and CDR2: MRHNA and SNTAGT. This CDR3 reads CASSGSPGNSPLHF. In nucleotides, the CDR3 is TGTGCCAGCAGCGGGTCACCGGGGAATTCACCCCTCCACTTT.

The chain employs TRBV20-1 and TRBJ2-7; 8 bases agree with TRBD2. CDR1 is DFQATT, CDR2 SNEGSKA, per germline (reference sequence). The CDR3 has 15 residues. V was clipped by 3 bases and J by 3 bases; unmatched bases: 10. CDR3 nucleotides: TGCAGTGCTAGTCCGGGGCTAGCGGGTTACTACGAGCAGTACTTC. Encoded protein: CSASPGLAGYYEQYF.

J is TRBJ1-2 and V is TRBV27, with TRBD1 matching over 9 bases. CDR1 is MNHEY and CDR2 is SMNVEV in the germline V gene (reference sequence). CDR3 length equals 15 residues. V shed 8 bases, J shed 6 bases, and the junction held 13 bases outside the gene matches. This CDR3 is CASGPARTGAHGYTF. The DNA for the CDR3 is TGTGCCAGCGGCCCCGCCCGGACAGGGGCTCATGGCTACACCTTC.

The chain links TRBV5-8 to TRBJ1-1, with 10 bases fitting TRBD1. The CDR3 extends over 15 amino acids. CDR1 SGHTS and CDR2 YDEGEE come from the germline V gene. J gave up 11 bases and V 0 bases, and 10 bases lay outside the gene matches. CDR3: CASSLGTRTGGSAFF. CDR3 sequence (DNA): TGTGCCAGCAGCTTGGGGACAAGGACAGGGGGTTCGGCTTTCTTT.

This clone was detected only a few times. The chain combines TRBV14 with TRBJ1-6, with 7 bases matching TRBD1. Germline trimming cut 3 bases from V and 9 bases from J; bases unmatched to any gene: 2. CDR3 length equals 13 residues. Germline V gene data show CDR1 as SGHDN and CDR2 as FVKESK. The CDR3 reads CASSHRGISPLHF. The CDR3 coding sequence is TGTGCCAGCAGCCACAGGGGGATTTCACCCCTCCACTTT.

The J gene is TRBJ1-1, the V gene TRBV6-5; 8 bases match TRBD1. This CDR3 comprises 13 residues. The germline V gene encodes CDR1 MNHEY and CDR2 SVGAGI. V was pared by 5 bases and J by 4 bases, with 3 bases of the junction left unmatched. CDR3 in amino acids: CASSMDRVTEAFF. Written as DNA, the CDR3 is TGTGCCAGCAGTATGGACAGGGTCACTGAAGCTTTCTTT.

The chain uses TRBV7-6 and TRBJ2-7; 11 bases are shared with TRBD2. The CDR3 extends over 15 amino acids. After removal of 5 bases from V and 3 bases from J, the junction contained 6 bases not matched to a gene. CDR1 is SGHVS and CDR2 is FNYEAQ in the germline V gene. CDR3 bases: TGTGCCAGCAGCCCCCGACTAGCGGGGAGCTACGAGCAGTACTTC. Translating it yields CASSPRLAGSYEQYF.

The V and J genes are TRBV21-1 and TRBJ1-5; no DNA check was done on the table's D call, TRBD1. TRBV21-1 is a documented pseudogene. This CDR3 region has 20 residues. The CDR3 here is CASRSIETGGGCVSNQPQHF. The CDR3 DNA follows: TGTGCCAGCAGGTCGATCGAAACAGGGGGCGGGTGTGTCAGCAATCAGCCCCAGCATTTT.

This chain joins TRBV7-9 and TRBJ2-3; no reliable D call. Germline V gene sequence: CDR1 SEHNR, CDR2 FQNEAQ (reference sequence). This CDR3 contains 13 residues. V lost 4 bases, J lost 0 bases, and 5 bases lay in between. CDR3 sequence: CASSSGSTDTQYF. CDR3 DNA: TGTGCCAGCAGCTCAGGAAGCACAGATACGCAGTATTTT.

The rearrangement uses TRBV2 and TRBJ1-2, with TRBD1 matching over 7 bases. V was pared by 4 bases and J by 2 bases, with 7 bases of the junction left unmatched. Germline V CDR1 and CDR2: SNHLY, FYNNEI. The CDR3 has 15 residues. The CDR3 nucleotides are TGTGCCAGCAGTGCCCTTAGGGACAGCAACTATGGCTACACCTTC. Translated: CASSALRDSNYGYTF. Drawing the rest from reference TRBV2 and TRBJ1-2, the complete variable domain is EPEVTQTPSHQVTQMGQEVILRCVPISNHLYFYWYRQILGQKVEFLVSFYNNEISEKSEIFDDQFSVERPDGSNFTLKIRSTKLEDSAMYFCASSALRDSNYGYTFGSGTRLTVV.

A single count supports this clone. The J gene is TRBJ2-2, the V gene TRBV19; D unclear. V was trimmed by 3 bases and J by 4 bases, leaving 9 bases between them. Germline CDR1 and CDR2: LNHDA and SQIVND (reference sequence). The CDR3 is 14 amino acids. The chain's CDR3 is CASSIVAATGELFF. CDR3 nucleotide sequence: TGTGCCAGTAGTATTGTAGCAGCCACCGGGGAGCTGTTTTTT.

J is TRBJ1-2 and V is TRBV5-5; D possibly corresponds to TRBD1 (5 bases). This CDR3 is 13 amino acids long. Germline CDR1 reads SGHKS; CDR2 reads YYEKEE (reference sequence). The germline V and J ends were trimmed by 4 bases and 3 bases, with 10 bases remaining between them. CDR3 sequence (DNA): TGTGCCAGCAGCCCGATACAGGACTATGGCTACACCTTC. It yields the protein CASSPIQDYGYTF. The variable domain in full, with the rest retrieved from reference TRBV5-5 and TRBJ1-2, is DAGVTQSPTHLIKTRGQQVTLRCSPISGHKSVSWYQQVLGQGPQFIFQYYEKEERGRGNFPDRFSARQFPNYSSELNVNALLLGDSALYLCASSPIQDYGYTFGSGTRLTVV.

This chain uses TRBV4-1 with TRBJ1-2; possibly TRBD1 for D (6 bases). The length of the CDR3 is 19 residues. V was cut by 0 bases and J by 5 bases, with 25 bases left in between. Germline CDR1 and CDR2: MGHRA and YSYEKL. This CDR3 reads CASSQDLGGGVPSSYGYTF. Written as DNA, the CDR3 is TGCGCCAGCAGCCAAGATTTAGGGGGGGGAGTTCCTTCTTCGTATGGCTACACCTTC.

This clone was detected only once. This sequence joins TRBV2 and TRBJ2-5; D is unresolved. This CDR3 has 14 residues. The germline CDR1 and CDR2 sequences are SNHLY and FYNNEI. V lost 3 bases and J 5 bases, leaving 13 bases between the germline ends. The CDR3 reads CASSDSHNLETQYF. The DNA for the CDR3 is TGTGCCAGCAGTGATTCTCACAACCTGGAGACCCAGTACTTC. The full variable domain, in which reference TRBV2 and TRBJ2-5 provide the parts outside the CDR3, is EPEVTQTPSHQVTQMGQEVILRCVPISNHLYFYWYRQILGQKVEFLVSFYNNEISEKSEIFDDQFSVERPDGSNFTLKIRSTKLEDSAMYFCASSDSHNLETQYFGPGTRLLVL.

This clone is a singleton in its sample. The V gene is TRBV5-1, the J gene TRBJ2-5; 8 bases agree with TRBD1. This CDR3 comprises 13 residues. The junction had 4 bases not matched to a gene; V was cut back by 6 bases and J by 3 bases. CDR1 and CDR2 (germline): SGHRS, YFSETQ. Here the CDR3 reads CASNYRGEETQYF. CDR3 in DNA: TGCGCCAGCAACTACAGGGGGGAAGAGACCCAGTACTTC.

The genes are TRBV5-8 and TRBJ2-5; TRBD1 matches at 10 bases. The CDR3 contains 15 residues. Trimming took 5 bases from V and 2 from J; bases not matched to a gene: 6. The germline V gene has CDR1 SGHTS and CDR2 YDEGEE. Here the CDR3 DNA reads TGTGCCAGCAGTCGGACAGGGGGTTATCAAGAGACCCAGTACTTC. Residues: CASSRTGGYQETQYF.

The V gene is TRBV5-1, the J gene TRBJ2-7; TRBD2 aligns across 9 bases. This CDR3 is built from 17 residues. In germline, CDR1 is SGHRS, CDR2 YFSETQ. Trimming at V came to 1 base and at J to 2 bases, leaving 10 bases not matched to a gene. The CDR3 loop reads CASSLMGKAGGPYEQYF. The CDR3 region has the DNA TGCGCCAGCAGCTTGATGGGTAAGGCGGGGGGGCCCTACGAGCAGTACTTC.

The V call is TRBV27, the J call TRBJ1-1; weak D call: TRBD1 (6 bases). Germline loops: CDR1 MNHEY, CDR2 SMNVEV (reference sequence). V was pared by 4 bases and J by 3 bases, with 9 bases between. This CDR3 has 13 residues. Here the CDR3 reads CASSYRADTEAFF. For the CDR3, the DNA is TGTGCCAGCAGTTACAGGGCGGACACTGAAGCTTTCTTT.

The chain employs TRBV7-3 and TRBJ2-3, with unresolved D. The V end lost 5 bases, the J end lost 4 bases, and 13 bases lay between the germline ends. The CDR3 runs to 14 residues. CDR1 is SGHTA and CDR2 is FQGTGA in the germline V gene. CDR3: CASSRDEMADTQYF. CDR3 sequence (DNA): TGTGCCAGCAGCCGCGATGAGATGGCAGATACGCAGTATTTT.